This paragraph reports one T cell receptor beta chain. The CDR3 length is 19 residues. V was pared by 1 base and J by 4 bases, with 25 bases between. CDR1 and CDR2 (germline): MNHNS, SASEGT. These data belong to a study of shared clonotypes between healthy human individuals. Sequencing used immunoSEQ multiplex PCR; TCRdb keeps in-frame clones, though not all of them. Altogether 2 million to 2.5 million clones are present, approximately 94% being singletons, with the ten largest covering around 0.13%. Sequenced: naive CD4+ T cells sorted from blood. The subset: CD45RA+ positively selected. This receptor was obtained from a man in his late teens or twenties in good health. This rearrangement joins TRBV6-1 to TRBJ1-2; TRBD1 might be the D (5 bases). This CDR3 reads CASSEVRGQLLQASYGYTF. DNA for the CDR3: TGTGCCAGCAGTGAAGTAAGAGGGCAGCTTCTACAGGCTAGCTATGGCTACACCTTC.